A selection of T cell receptor beta chains follows, all from one sample in a study of tumor-infiltrating lymphocytes in localized non-small cell lung cancer. This table comes from immunoSEQ multiplex PCR, and its TCRdb copy is limited to in-frame clones, with some not included. The data show 5,500 to 8,500 clones, around two thirds seen once. Sequencing was performed on uninvolved lung tissue not adjacent to the tumor. These receptors came from a human donor with non-small cell lung cancer. CDR3s include the opening cysteine and the closing phenylalanine or tryptophan. The D gene is left open where the match is weak. Some rows mark clone size as missing; the rest say once, few, many or name a class of expanded clone.

size | length | J | V | D | CDR3 | DNA
- | 12 | TRBJ2-7 | TRBV5-4 | - | CASSPSSYEQYF | TGTGCCAGCAGCCCGAGCTCCTACGAGCAGTACTTC
- | 14 | TRBJ2-7 | TRBV25-1 | - | CASSDRPQIREQYF | TGTGCCAGCAGTGACCGCCCCCAGATCCGCGAGCAGTACTTC
- | 16 | TRBJ2-3 | TRBV19 | TRBD2 | CASSRTGRAGTDTQYF | TGTGCCAGTAGTCGGACCGGGAGGGCGGGCACAGATACGCAGTATTTT
large | 14 | TRBJ1-1 | TRBV5-5 | TRBD1 | CASSWGQMNTEAFF | TGTGCCAGCAGCTGGGGACAGATGAACACTGAAGCTTTCTTT
- | 11 | TRBJ1-2 | TRBV20-1 | - | CSARQGYGYTF | TGCAGTGCTAGACAGGGGTATGGCTACACCTTC
- | 13 | TRBJ1-4 | TRBV7-2 | - | CASSHRAYGKLFF | TGTGCCAGCAGCCACAGGGCTTATGGAAAACTGTTTTTT
- | 14 | TRBJ1-5 | TRBV5-1 | - | CASSLDGTDQPQHF | TGCGCCAGCAGCTTGGATGGGACCGATCAGCCCCAGCATTTT
- | 14 | TRBJ2-7 | TRBV2 | - | CASTLRDTSYEQYF | TGTGCCAGCACCCTCCGGGACACATCCTACGAGCAGTACTTC
- | 15 | TRBJ1-1 | TRBV5-6 | - | CASSLGVGSGTEAFF | TGTGCCAGCAGCTTGGGGGTAGGATCGGGCACTGAAGCTTTCTTT
- | 16 | TRBJ2-4 | TRBV5-8 | - | CASSPGLPLAKNIQYF | TGTGCCAGCAGCCCCGGGTTGCCACTAGCCAAAAACATTCAGTACTTC
- | 12 | TRBJ2-7 | TRBV2 | - | CASGRFSYEQYF | TGTGCCAGCGGCCGCTTCTCCTACGAGCAGTACTTC
medium-sized | 16 | TRBJ1-5 | TRBV28 | - | CASSLSTGGSNQPQHF | TGTGCCAGCAGTTTATCGACAGGAGGAAGCAATCAGCCCCAGCATTTT
- | 18 | TRBJ1-5 | TRBV6-1 | - | CASSEWATGSNYNQPQHF | TGTGCCAGCAGTGAATGGGCTACAGGGTCCAATTACAATCAGCCCCAGCATTTT
- | 12 | TRBJ2-4 | TRBV6-6 | - | CASREVQGDEYF | TGTGCCAGCAGGGAAGTTCAAGGGGACGAGTACTTC
- | 18 | TRBJ2-2 | TRBV7-6 | TRBD2 | CASSLNPGGRSNTGELFF | TGTGCCAGCAGCTTAAACCCCGGGGGGAGATCGAACACCGGGGAGCTGTTTTTT
- | 16 | TRBJ2-7 | TRBV19 | TRBD1 | CASSLIPGQVGYEQYF | TGTGCCAGTAGTCTGATCCCGGGACAGGTCGGCTACGAGCAGTACTTC
- | 13 | TRBJ2-5 | TRBV7-9 | TRBD1 | CASSETGLKTQYF | TGTGCCAGCAGCGAGACAGGGTTGAAGACCCAGTACTTC
- | 16 | TRBJ2-3 | TRBV4-2 | - | CASSQDLGGGTDTQYF | TGTGCCAGCAGCCAAGATCTGGGCGGGGGCACAGATACGCAGTATTTT
once | 14 | TRBJ1-6 | TRBV11-1 | - | CASSFRGYNSPLHF | TGTGCCAGCAGCTTCAGGGGATATAATTCACCCCTCCACTTT
- | 15 | TRBJ2-2 | TRBV28 | - | CASSPLGTNTGELFF | TGTGCCAGCAGTCCCCTTGGCACGAACACCGGGGAGCTGTTTTTT
- | 12 | TRBJ2-1 | TRBV10-3 | - | CAISESGNEQFF | TGTGCCATCAGTGAGTCAGGGAATGAGCAGTTCTTC
- | 16 | TRBJ2-2 | TRBV5-6 | TRBD1 | CASSPTGAANTGELFF | TGTGCCAGCAGCCCGACAGGGGCCGCGAACACCGGGGAGCTGTTTTTT
- | 15 | TRBJ1-1 | TRBV11-2 | - | CASSLTGLANTEAFF | TGTGCCAGCAGCTTAACAGGGCTGGCGAACACTGAAGCTTTCTTT
- | 15 | TRBJ2-1 | TRBV12-5 | - | CASGSPNSGVHEQFF | TGTGCTAGTGGCTCCCCGAACTCCGGGGTCCATGAGCAGTTCTTC
few | 13 | TRBJ1-5 | TRBV2 | - | CASRDGLGQPQHF | TGTGCCAGCAGGGACGGTTTGGGTCAGCCCCAGCATTTT
once | 14 | TRBJ2-1 | TRBV7-2 | - | CASSQDSTLNEQFF | TGTGCCAGCAGCCAGGACAGCACTCTCAATGAGCAGTTCTTC